This TCR beta chain was captured by sequencing in a study of blood T cell repertoires in COVID-19. V lost 4 bases and J 0 bases, leaving 22 bases between the germline ends. CDR3 length equals 19 residues. Germline CDR1 and CDR2: MGHRA and YSYEKL. Assay: immunoSEQ multiplex PCR; the TCRdb copy retains only in-frame clones and omits some. The data hold 400,000 or so clones, with approximately 85% observed a single time. The chain carries TRBV4-1 and TRBJ1-3, with D possibly matching TRBD1 (5 bases). Material: PBMCs or T cells enriched from blood (not recorded which). This clonotype was obtained from a woman aged 40 to 50 with acute COVID-19. The CDR3 is CASSLSIRDSRFSGNTIYF. CDR3 bases: TGCGCCAGCAGCCTAAGTATCCGGGACTCCCGTTTCTCTGGAAACACCATATATTTT.